This T cell receptor beta chain came from a study of blood T cells in healthy people across ages. This CDR3 comprises 13 residues. The junction had 5 bases not matched to a gene; V was cut back by 4 bases and J by 10 bases. Germline lookup yields CDR1 DFQATT and CDR2 SNEGSKA (reference sequence). The table lists this clonotype with a few counts. With a J-beta primer mix and a sample-barcoded 5' primer, a second PCR ran about 6 to 11 cycles. TCRdb re-analysed the 5' RACE reads in MiXCR, keeping a single row per CDR3 protein. The table lists roughly 1,100,000 distinct CDR3 sequences, about 23% of them singletons. These data also formed part of another study, on T cells of mothers and their children.

This TCR was recovered from a girl aged 2 to 10 in good health. This chain connects TRBV20-1 to TRBJ1-4, with 11 nucleotides matching TRBD1. Sample: blood. The CDR3 protein is CSATGQGDAKLFF. CDR3 nucleotide sequence: TGCAGTGCTACGGGACAGGGGGACGCAAAACTGTTTTTT.